The TCR delta chain under discussion was sequenced for a study of gamma-delta chains in newborns, infants, children (dated by TCRdb to the late 2010s). About the full investigation: According to the study title, microbial exposure causes polyclonal expansion of innate gammadelta T cells right after birth. Right after human newborns were born, the researchers looked at the way microbial exposure shaped their populations of innate gammadelta T cells.

Sequencing used an Illumina MiSeq. TCRdb reanalyzed the public reads with the CATT caller, and identical DNA sequences were merged afterwards. A total of over 2,000 delta-chain clones appear in this sample, approximately 1.6% of them only once. Roughly 33% of the sample is taken by the ten largest. Remarks on this clone: Its antigen is not yet known. The protein given by TCRdb reflects a much larger clone and differs at residue 13 from this DNA's translation, likely from a read error; the protein shown is the DNA's translation.

The CDR3 contains 19 residues, cysteine and phenylalanine counted. Of all the DNA, just the CDR3 is kept, 57 bases in frame from base 1. Trimmed from V: 0 bases; trimmed from J: 3 bases; junction bases lacking a gene match: 16. CDR1 and CDR2, looked up from the germline V gene, are TSWWSYY and QGS. The sequenced sample was blood. The sequence joins TRDV1 to TRDJ1; TRDD3 lines up with 7 middle nucleotides. The sequence was obtained from a child who was a newborn, infant or young child, either healthy, febrile or measles-vaccinated (not recorded which). The bases read TGTGCTCTTGGGGAACTTAAAGGGTCGCGACTGGGGTTCCCCGATAAACTCATCTTT. Its translation is CALGELKGSRLGFPDKLIF.